Below are 11 T cell receptor beta chains sequenced from a single sample in a study of blood T cell repertoires in COVID-19 (dated by TCRdb to 2018 to 2020). Libraries came from the immunoSEQ multiplex PCR assay. What TCRdb holds here is the immuneACCESS table cut down to in-frame rearrangements. Part of the clones is not present; checked against another copy, under half of the missing clones reflect an unresolved V gene, and the others are unexplained. The sample yields about 280,000 clones; around 84% were counted once. The ten largest clones capture approximately 5% of the sample. Material: PBMCs or T cells enriched from blood (not recorded which). The receptors were sampled from a man aged 35-49 years who had been exposed to COVID-19.

V and J are TRBV24-1 and TRBJ1-2; 8 nucleotides match TRBD1. V lost 5 bases and J lost 4; bases outside the gene matches: 5. CDR1 is KGHDR and CDR2 is SFDVKD in the germline V gene. The CDR3 covers 14 residues. CDR3 DNA sequence: TGTGCCACCAGTGCGACAGGGGATACCTATGGCTACACCTTC. Protein sequence: CATSATGDTYGYTF.

CDR3 nucleotide sequence: TGTGCCACCAGCAGAGCCTCCGCGGGGGAGACCCAGTACTTC. Its protein is CATSRASAGETQYF. V is TRBV15 and J is TRBJ2-5, with D perhaps matching TRBD2 (6 bases). The CDR3 contains 14 residues. Germline V gene sequence: CDR1 LNHNV, CDR2 YYDKDF (reference sequence). Deletions cut 1 base from V and 5 bases from J, with 11 bases between.

The chain employs TRBV5-1 and TRBJ2-5; 7 positions match TRBD2. J was trimmed by 5 bases and V by 3 bases; bases with no gene match: 4. The CDR3 runs to 13 residues. Germline CDR1 is SGHRS and CDR2 is YFSETQ. The CDR3 protein is CASSWGGEETQYF. The CDR3 coding sequence is TGCGCCAGCAGCTGGGGGGGAGAGGAGACCCAGTACTTC. Based on the CDR3 plus reference TRBV5-1 and TRBJ2-5, the full variable domain is KAGVTQTPRYLIKTRGQQVTLSCSPISGHRSVSWYQQTPGQGLQFLFEYFSETQRNKGNFPGRFSGRQFSNSRSEMNVSTLELGDSALYLCASSWGGEETQYFGPGTRLLVL.

The V call is TRBV18, the J call TRBJ1-1, with D perhaps TRBD1 (6 bases). V lost 3 bases and J 0 bases, leaving 11 bases between the germline ends. CDR3 size: 15 residues. Germline assignment: CDR1 KGHSH and CDR2 LQKENI. This CDR3 reads CASSPAGALNTEAFF. The CDR3 region has the DNA TGTGCCAGCTCACCCGCAGGGGCCTTGAACACTGAAGCTTTCTTT.

Comment on this clone: The same CDR3 also results from other DNA sequences found in this sample. CDR3 amino acids: CASSPGGGEQFF. The CDR3 DNA follows: TGTGCCAGCAGCCCGGGGGGTGGTGAGCAGTTCTTC. The chain carries TRBV12-3 or TRBV12-4 and TRBJ2-1; 7 bases are shared with TRBD2. The CDR3 extends over 12 amino acids. The V gene end was trimmed by 6 bases and the J gene end by 9 bases; junction bases not matched to a gene: 5.

V usage is TRBV9 and J usage is TRBJ2-1, with TRBD2 matching over 7 bases. This CDR3 has 15 amino acids. Germline CDR1 and CDR2: SGDLS and YYNGEE. V lost 0 bases to trimming and J lost 8 bases; unmatched junction nucleotides: 8. CDR3 residues: CASSVEAGVGDEQFF. As DNA, the CDR3 is TGTGCCAGCAGCGTAGAGGCGGGAGTTGGAGATGAGCAGTTCTTC.

The chain has TRBV19 and TRBJ1-1, with TRBD1 matching 7 bases. The CDR3 extends over 14 amino acids. With 5 bases clipped from V and 3 bases from J, the junction kept 6 bases outside the gene matches. The germline CDR1 and CDR2 sequences are LNHDA and SQIVND (reference sequence). The CDR3: CASSSTGLDTEAFF. CDR3 DNA sequence: TGTGCCAGTAGTTCGACAGGGTTGGACACTGAAGCTTTCTTT.

The chain is built from TRBV6-4 and TRBJ1-2; 9 positions agree with TRBD1. The trim removed 6 bases at V and 8 bases at J, leaving 10 bases unmatched. The germline gives CDR1 MRHNA, CDR2 SNTAGT. The CDR3 length is 14 residues. This CDR3 reads CASSDTDRGTGYTF. The CDR3 nucleotides are TGTGCCAGCAGCGATACGGACAGGGGTACCGGCTACACCTTC.

The chain carries TRBV14 and TRBJ2-5; D possibly corresponds to TRBD2 (7 bases). CDR3 size: 15 residues. Germline V CDR1 and CDR2: SGHDN, FVKESK. V was clipped by 4 bases and J by 4 bases, with 16 bases between them. The CDR3 loop is CASSPPGGGRETQYF. CDR3 DNA sequence: TGTGCCAGCAGCCCTCCTGGGGGGGGCCGAGAGACCCAGTACTTC. Full variable domain (remainder filled in from reference TRBV14 and TRBJ2-5): EAGVTQFPSHSVIEKGQTVTLRCDPISGHDNLYWYRRVMGKEIKFLLHFVKESKQDESGMPNNRFLAERTGGTYSTLKVQPAELEDSGVYFCASSPPGGGRETQYFGPGTRLLVL.

The chain uses TRBV6-5 and TRBJ2-2; possibly TRBD2 for D (5 bases). The V end was cut by 6 bases, the J end by 6 bases, with 17 bases between. Germline CDR1 MNHEY, CDR2 SVGAGI. This CDR3 has 15 amino acids. The CDR3 loop is CASSKGRVGAGELFF. CDR3 sequence (DNA): TGTGCCAGCAGCAAAGGGCGAGTCGGGGCCGGGGAGCTGTTTTTT.

The chain has TRBV18 and TRBJ2-7; TRBD1 aligns across 12 bases. This CDR3 has 15 amino acids. CDR1 and CDR2 (germline): KGHSH, LQKENI. The J segment lost 6 bases and the V segment lost 6 bases, leaving 9 bases of the junction unmatched. CDR3 amino acids: CASSSDGTGGAEQYF. In DNA, the CDR3 is TGTGCCAGCTCTTCAGACGGGACAGGGGGCGCCGAGCAGTACTTC.